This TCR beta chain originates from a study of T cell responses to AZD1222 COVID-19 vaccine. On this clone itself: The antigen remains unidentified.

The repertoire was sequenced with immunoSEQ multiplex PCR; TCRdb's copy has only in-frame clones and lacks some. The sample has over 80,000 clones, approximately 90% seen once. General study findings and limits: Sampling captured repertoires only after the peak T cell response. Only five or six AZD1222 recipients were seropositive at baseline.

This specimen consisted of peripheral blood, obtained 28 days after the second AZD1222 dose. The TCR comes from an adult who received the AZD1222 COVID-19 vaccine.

The DNA of the CDR3 is TGTGCCAGCAGCTTAGGCGGGGTTCTCTCTGGAAACACCATATATTTT. Translated, it gives CASSLGGVLSGNTIYF. The V gene is TRBV7-2, the J gene TRBJ1-3; the D is unclear. CDR3 length: 16 residues. In germline, CDR1 is SGHTA, CDR2 FQGNSA. Between the trimmed V and J ends, which lost 1 base and 0 bases, there was a span of 10 bases. Together with reference TRBV7-2 and TRBJ1-3, the CDR3 gives the full variable domain: GAGVSQSPSNKVTEKGKDVELRCDPISGHTALYWYRQSLGQGLEFLIYFQGNSAPDKSGLPSDRFSAERTGGSVSTLTIQRTQQEDSAVYLCASSLGGVLSGNTIYFGEGSWLTVV.